Below are 19 T cell receptor beta chains sequenced from a single sample in a study of T cell responses to AZD1222 COVID-19 vaccine. Method: immunoSEQ multiplex PCR; TCRdb's copy keeps in-frame clones and lacks some. There are 150,000 to 200,000 clones in the sample; approximately 90% occur only once, and approximately 1.7% lies in the top ten. The sequencing here drew on peripheral blood, taken 28 days after the second AZD1222 dose. These TCRs come from an adult who received the AZD1222 COVID-19 vaccine.

This chain links TRBV6-2 or TRBV6-3 with TRBJ1-5; possible D gene TRBD1, 6 bases. V was clipped by 7 bases and J by 0 bases, with 19 bases between them. The CDR3 totals 17 residues. Germline V gene sequence: CDR1 MNHEY, CDR2 SVGEGT. The CDR3 DNA is TGTGCCAGCACCCCAAGGGGCCAGGGGTATAGCAATCAGCCCCAGCATTTT. Amino acid sequence: CASTPRGQGYSNQPQHF.

This chain joins TRBV4-1 and TRBJ1-1; D ambiguous. With 6 bases removed from V and 5 bases from J, the gap between germline ends came to 7 bases. CDR1 is MGHRA, CDR2 YSYEKL, per germline. The CDR3 has 11 residues. CDR3 nucleotides: TGCGCCAGCAGTTCGGGGACTGAAGCTTTCTTT. This gives the protein CASSSGTEAFF.

The chain combines TRBV14 with TRBJ2-1; 9 nucleotides align to TRBD1. The CDR3 loop spans 16 amino acids. In germline, CDR1 is SGHDN, CDR2 FVKESK. The V gene end was trimmed by 5 bases and the J gene end by 3 bases; junction bases not matched to a gene: 8. The CDR3 reads CASSSLSGQGYNEQFF. CDR3 DNA: TGTGCCAGCAGCTCCCTCTCGGGACAGGGCTACAATGAGCAGTTCTTC.

In its sample, this clone was seen once. The rearrangement links TRBV6-5 to TRBJ1-5, with TRBD1 as a possible D gene (5 bases). CDR3 length: 15 residues. With 1 base removed from V and 7 bases from J, the gap between germline ends came to 14 bases. The germline gives CDR1 MNHEY, CDR2 SVGAGI. The CDR3 region has the DNA TGTGCCAGCAGTTACTATGGGGGTCCCCCCCAGCCCCAGCATTTT. Amino acid sequence: CASSYYGGPPQPQHF.

CDR3 DNA: TGTGCCAGCTCACCATCCGGCAGGGCAGTAGTGATGAATGAGCAGTTCTTC. This translates into CASSPSGRAVVMNEQFF. V usage is TRBV18 and J usage is TRBJ2-1, with a possible D match to TRBD1 (5 bases). Germline-derived CDR1 and CDR2 are KGHSH and LQKENI. Trimming pared 2 bases from V and 7 bases from J, leaving 21 bases between. This CDR3 comprises 17 residues.

V is TRBV4-2 and J is TRBJ1-4; no clear D. CDR3 length equals 17 residues. Germline V gene sequence: CDR1 LGHNA, CDR2 YNFKEQ. With 0 bases removed from V and 0 bases from J, the gap between germline ends came to 11 bases. CDR3 sequence (DNA): TGTGCCAGCAGCCAAGATACCACACTTTCAACTAATGAAAAACTGTTTTTT. Translation: CASSQDTTLSTNEKLFF.

The chain is built from TRBV9 and TRBJ2-6, with a possible D match to TRBD2 (9 bases). V was pared by 0 bases and J by 4 bases, with 32 bases between. Germline V gives CDR1 SGDLS, CDR2 YYNGEE. The CDR3 has 23 amino acids. This CDR3 reads CASSVASGTGLGVAGAGANVLTF. CDR3 nucleotides: TGTGCCAGCAGCGTAGCTTCCGGGACAGGCCTGGGGGTAGCGGGAGCAGGGGCCAACGTCCTGACTTTC.

The rearrangement uses TRBV5-4 and TRBJ1-2; D possibly corresponds to TRBD1 (6 bases). This CDR3 has 13 residues. Germline V lookup: CDR1 SGHNT, CDR2 YYREEE (reference sequence). V was pared by 4 bases and J by 4 bases, with 11 bases between. CDR3: CASSQDSSYGYTF. CDR3 coding DNA: TGTGCCAGCAGCCAGGACAGCTCCTATGGCTACACCTTC.

The gene calls are TRBV11-2 and TRBJ2-1; a possible D gene is TRBD1 (5 bases). Germline V gene sequence: CDR1 SGHAT, CDR2 FQNNGV. Trimming pared 1 base from V and 7 bases from J, leaving 14 bases between. The CDR3 has 15 amino acids. The CDR3 is CASSLASAGQNEQFF. The CDR3 bases are TGTGCCAGCAGCTTAGCTTCCGCAGGGCAGAATGAGCAGTTCTTC.

The chain carries TRBV7-9 and TRBJ1-2; D is unclear. V was cut by 5 bases and J by 8 bases, with 9 bases left in between. The CDR3 is made up of 11 amino acids. The germline V gene encodes CDR1 SEHNR and CDR2 FQNEAQ (reference sequence). As DNA, the CDR3 is TGTGCCAGCAGCGTCCTGGGAGGCTACACCTTC. As protein: CASSVLGGYTF.

This chain uses TRBV12-3 or TRBV12-4 with TRBJ1-1; no firm D call. V was cut by 4 bases and J by 4 bases, with 7 bases left in between. The CDR3 totals 12 residues. In nucleotides, the CDR3 is TGTGCCAGCAGTTGGGTCGGCACTGAAGCTTTCTTT. As protein: CASSWVGTEAFF.

This CDR3 is CASSRVSNTGELFF. CDR3 bases: TGTGCCAGCAGCCGGGTCTCGAACACCGGGGAGCTGTTTTTT. This sequence joins TRBV3-1 (or the pseudogene TRBV3-2) and TRBJ2-2; D remains unclear. The CDR3 is made up of 14 amino acids. V was trimmed by 4 bases and J by 0 bases, leaving 6 bases between them. Germline V CDR1 and CDR2: LGHDT, YNNKEL (reference sequence).

The V call is TRBV5-4, the J call TRBJ2-7; D might be TRBD2 (5 bases). CDR1 is SGHNT and CDR2 is YYREEE in the germline V gene (reference sequence). Deletions cut 5 bases from V and 4 bases from J, with 13 bases between. This CDR3 spans 13 amino acids. The CDR3 here is CASSLPGIYEQYF. The CDR3 nucleotides read TGTGCCAGCAGTCTCCCGGGAATTTACGAGCAGTACTTC.

The rearrangement joins TRBV14 to TRBJ1-4; D ambiguous. The V end lost 4 bases, the J end lost 7 bases, and 16 bases lay between the germline ends. CDR1 is SGHDN, CDR2 FVKESK, per germline. The CDR3 sequence is 15 residues long. The CDR3 protein is CASSRQVGTREKLFF. DNA for the CDR3: TGTGCCAGCAGCCGCCAGGTCGGTACGCGTGAAAAACTGTTTTTT.

This rearrangement joins TRBV10-3 to TRBJ2-4, with 8 nucleotides matching TRBD2. This CDR3 has 18 amino acids. Germline V gene lookup returns CDR1 ENHRY and CDR2 SYGVKD. Losses at the gene ends were 0 bases for V and 5 bases for J; bases not matched to a gene: 12. CDR3 protein: CAISESITSGLNQNIQYF. The DNA of the CDR3 is TGTGCCATCAGTGAGTCGATCACTAGCGGTTTGAACCAAAACATTCAGTACTTC.

This rearrangement joins TRBV18 to TRBJ2-1; TRBD2 matches at 12 bases. CDR1 is KGHSH and CDR2 is LQKENI in the germline V gene. The CDR3 covers 17 residues. The V and J ends lost 1 base and 7 bases, in that order; junction bases with no gene match: 8. In DNA, the CDR3 is TGTGCCAGCTCACCACTATCTAGCGGGAGGGCCCCAAATGAGCAGTTCTTC. It encodes CASSPLSSGRAPNEQFF.

The chain uses TRBV24-1 and TRBJ2-5; D gene unclear. Germline V gene sequence: CDR1 KGHDR, CDR2 SFDVKD. The CDR3 is 15 amino acids. The ends were cut back, 11 bases at V and 5 bases at J, with 23 bases in the middle. The CDR3 DNA sequence: TGTGCCAGTTTGCGGAGCCCGAACAGATGGGAGACCCAGTACTTC. The encoded protein is CASLRSPNRWETQYF.

The chain uses TRBV7-9 and TRBJ2-1, with 9 nucleotides matching TRBD1. V shed 5 bases, J shed 6 bases, and the junction held 5 bases outside the gene matches. The germline CDR1 and CDR2 sequences are SEHNR and FQNEAQ (reference sequence). The CDR3 totals 14 residues. The CDR3, as DNA: TGTGCCAGCAGCCCAGAGACAGGGGGCAATGAGCAGTTCTTC. The encoded protein is CASSPETGGNEQFF.

The gene calls are TRBV2 and TRBJ2-7, with D unresolved. CDR1 is SNHLY and CDR2 is FYNNEI in the germline V gene. This CDR3 is 14 amino acids long. The V end was cut by 6 bases, the J end by 0 bases, with 12 bases between. Written as DNA, the CDR3 is TGTGCCAGCAGCGGCCCGGATTTCTCCTACGAGCAGTACTTC. The encoded protein is CASSGPDFSYEQYF.